The 32 T cell receptor beta chains presented below share a single source sample, sequenced in a study of blood T cell repertoires in COVID-19. Sequencing was performed with immunoSEQ multiplex PCR; in TCRdb, only in-frame clones are kept and a portion is missing. The sample carries a few hundred thousand clones, approximately 78% recorded once. Sequencing used peripheral blood. The receptors originated from a woman in her 70s with COVID-19, enrolled during active disease.

This rearrangement joins TRBV7-2 to TRBJ2-5; TRBD1 agrees at 7 bases. The junction had 16 bases not matched to a gene; V was cut back by 5 bases and J by 4 bases. This CDR3 region has 17 residues. The germline V gene has CDR1 SGHTA and CDR2 FQGNSA. The CDR3 nucleotides are TGTGCCAGCAGCCAGGGGAAAACGGACAGGCGAAGAGAGACCCAGTACTTC. Amino acids: CASSQGKTDRRRETQYF. The whole variable domain, remainder taken from reference TRBV7-2 and TRBJ2-5, is GAGVSQSPSNKVTEKGKDVELRCDPISGHTALYWYRQSLGQGLEFLIYFQGNSAPDKSGLPSDRFSAERTGGSVSTLTIQRTQQEDSAVYLCASSQGKTDRRRETQYFGPGTRLLVL.

There are a few counts of this clone. V is TRBV18 and J is TRBJ1-5; D remains ambiguous. The V gene's germline CDR1 is KGHSH and CDR2 LQKENI. V dropped 2 bases and J dropped 6 bases, with 11 bases sitting between them. The CDR3 length is 14 residues. The CDR3 nucleotides read TGTGCCAGCTCACCAGGCACAGAAGGTCAGCCCCAGCATTTT. Its translation: CASSPGTEGQPQHF.

The V and J genes are TRBV29-1 and TRBJ2-4; 10 bases are a match to TRBD2. CDR1 SQVTM and CDR2 ANQGSEA come from the germline V gene. Unmatched junction bases numbered 11, after V lost 3 bases and J lost 12 bases. The CDR3 consists of 14 residues. For the CDR3, the DNA is TGCAGCGTTGACCCGCCCGGACTAGCGGTAACTCAGTACTTC. It specifies CSVDPPGLAVTQYF.

This sequence joins TRBV7-9 and TRBJ2-3, with TRBD2 matching 12 bases. Germline V gene lookup returns CDR1 SEHNR and CDR2 FQNEAQ (reference sequence). The CDR3 consists of 16 residues. With V trimmed by 4 bases and J by 5 bases, 7 bases remained unmatched. CDR3 sequence: CASSYSSGRAGDTQYF. In DNA form, the CDR3 reads TGTGCCAGCAGCTACTCTAGCGGGAGGGCCGGAGATACGCAGTATTTT.

The V call is TRBV28, the J call TRBJ2-7; 10 bases are a match to TRBD1. V shed 7 bases and J 1 base; nucleotides not matched to a gene: 7. Germline CDR1 MDHEN, CDR2 SYDVKM. The CDR3 has 15 amino acids. The CDR3 region is CASTGGQGGSYEQYF. As DNA, the CDR3 is TGTGCCAGCACCGGAGGACAGGGGGGGTCCTACGAGCAGTACTTC.

The genes are TRBV6-5 and TRBJ2-3; 11 bases are a match to TRBD1. With V trimmed by 4 bases and J by 3 bases, 3 bases remained unmatched. Germline V lookup: CDR1 MNHEY, CDR2 SVGAGI. CDR3 length: 15 residues. CDR3 amino acids: CASSSRDRGTDTQYF. CDR3 DNA sequence: TGTGCCAGCAGTTCCCGGGACAGGGGGACAGATACGCAGTATTTT.

The chain joins TRBV3-1 (or the pseudogene TRBV3-2) to TRBJ1-1; TRBD1 matches at 7 bases. J lost 11 bases, V lost 0 bases, and 6 bases had no gene match. CDR3 length equals 13 residues. The germline V gene has CDR1 LGHDT and CDR2 YNNKEL (reference sequence). Here the CDR3 DNA reads TGTGCCAGCAGCCAAGAGGGTCGGGGACAGGCTTTCTTT. It translates to CASSQEGRGQAFF.

This clone has only one observation. V gene TRBV28 combines with J gene TRBJ2-1; 9 bases fit TRBD1. CDR1 is MDHEN, CDR2 SYDVKM, per germline. J gave up 2 bases and V 10 bases, and 9 bases lay outside the gene matches. The CDR3 length is 15 residues. CDR3 amino acids: CATTGGGRAYNEQFF. Here the CDR3 DNA reads TGTGCCACCACAGGGGGCGGGCGCGCCTACAATGAGCAGTTCTTC.

The chain has TRBV28 and TRBJ2-7; 8 nucleotides agree with TRBD1. The CDR3 length is 14 residues. V shed 4 bases, J shed 10 bases, and the junction held 12 bases outside the gene matches. Germline assignment: CDR1 MDHEN and CDR2 SYDVKM. The chain's CDR3 is CASSSSRTGKGQYF. For the CDR3, the DNA is TGTGCCAGCAGTTCTTCCAGGACAGGGAAGGGTCAGTACTTC.

The V call is TRBV7-9, the J call TRBJ1-6; D possibly corresponds to TRBD1 (6 bases). This CDR3 comprises 16 residues. The ends were cut back, 4 bases at V and 8 bases at J, with 18 bases in the middle. Germline CDR1 SEHNR, CDR2 FQNEAQ (reference sequence). CDR3 in amino acids: CASSSGNRASYSPLHF. CDR3 nucleotide sequence: TGTGCCAGCAGCTCGGGGAACAGGGCCAGTTATTCACCCCTCCACTTT.

This clone has only a few counts. V usage is TRBV5-1 and J usage is TRBJ2-6, with D hard to call. V gave up 1 base and J gave up 6 bases, with 5 bases separating them. This CDR3 is 13 amino acids long. Germline CDR1 reads SGHRS; CDR2 reads YFSETQ. CDR3 sequence reads: CASSLNLANVLTF. CDR3 DNA sequence: TGCGCCAGCAGCTTGAACTTGGCCAACGTCCTGACTTTC.

CDR3 sequence (DNA): TGTGCCAGCAGTTATGCTGGAGTTAAAACCGGGGAGCTGTTTTTT. As protein: CASSYAGVKTGELFF. The rearrangement links TRBV6-5 to TRBJ2-2; D gene unclear. The CDR3 consists of 15 residues. V lost 3 bases to trimming and J lost 5 bases, with 13 bases between them. CDR1 and CDR2 (germline): MNHEY, SVGAGI.

The CDR3 nucleotides read TGTGCCACCAGCAGAGATATCGGGGACACCGGGGAGCTGTTTTTT. Amino acid sequence: CATSRDIGDTGELFF. J is TRBJ2-2 and V is TRBV15; maybe TRBD2 (5 bases). The V gene lost 0 bases and the J gene lost 3 bases, with 8 bases spanning the gap. Germline V gene data show CDR1 as LNHNV and CDR2 as YYDKDF (reference sequence). CDR3 length: 15 amino acids.

The chain employs TRBV9 and TRBJ2-2; 7 nucleotides line up with TRBD2. Germline CDR1 reads SGDLS; CDR2 reads YYNGEE. The trim removed 0 bases at V and 4 bases at J, leaving 9 bases unmatched. CDR3 length equals 17 residues. CDR3 DNA: TGTGCCAGCAGCGTAGCAGGTGGGAGGGCTTTCACCGGGGAGCTGTTTTTT. It is translated as CASSVAGGRAFTGELFF. Full variable domain (missing parts from reference TRBV9 and TRBJ2-2): DSGVTQTPKHLITATGQRVTLRCSPRSGDLSVYWYQQSLDQGLQFLIQYYNGEERAKGNILERFSAQQFPDLHSELNLSSLELGDSALYFCASSVAGGRAFTGELFFGEGSRLTVL.

This clone was recorded only once. V is TRBV19 and J is TRBJ2-2; TRBD2 aligns across 10 bases. J gave up 3 bases and V 7 bases, and 8 bases lay outside the gene matches. The V gene's germline CDR1 is LNHDA and CDR2 SQIVND (reference sequence). CDR3 size: 16 residues. CDR3 DNA: TGTGCCAGTACCACTAGGACTAGCGGTTACACCGGGGAGCTGTTTTTT. This gives the protein CASTTRTSGYTGELFF.

A few counts support this clone. J is TRBJ2-7 and V is TRBV7-2; D is possibly TRBD2 (6 bases). Germline loops: CDR1 SGHTA, CDR2 FQGNSA. V gave up 1 base and J gave up 9 bases, with 22 bases separating them. This CDR3 spans 16 amino acids. Written as DNA, the CDR3 is TGTGCCAGCAGCTTAGTCGGGTCGGGAGTTTCTGTCGGGCAGTACTTC. Translated, it gives CASSLVGSGVSVGQYF.

This chain uses TRBV7-6 with TRBJ1-1; D ambiguous. The CDR3 runs 16 residues. In germline, CDR1 is SGHVS, CDR2 FNYEAQ. Trimming took off 5 bases at V and 0 bases at J, with 16 bases between the two ends. CDR3 sequence: CASSPSFRVLNTEAFF. CDR3 nucleotide sequence: TGTGCCAGCAGCCCTTCTTTCCGGGTCCTGAACACTGAAGCTTTCTTT.

This clone has just one count. The V gene is TRBV19, the J gene TRBJ1-1, with no clear D. Per germline, CDR1 LNHDA and CDR2 SQIVND (reference sequence). Trimming removed 1 base at V and 1 base at J, with 7 bases between. The CDR3 has 14 residues. CDR3 in DNA: TGTGCCAGTAGTATAGCCCCAGGGAACACTGAAGCTTTCTTT. Protein: CASSIAPGNTEAFF.

The chain combines TRBV2 with TRBJ1-5; D might be TRBD1 (5 bases). This CDR3 is 13 amino acids long. Trimming took 3 bases from V and 6 from J, leaving 9 bases between them. From germline, CDR1 is SNHLY and CDR2 FYNNEI. The DNA for the CDR3 is TGTGCCAGCAGTGATGGAGGGGCTCAGCCCCAGCATTTT. Its protein is CASSDGGAQPQHF.

The V call is TRBV11-2, the J call TRBJ1-1; 7 nucleotides line up with TRBD1. V lost 5 bases, J lost 11 bases, and 11 bases stayed unmatched. Per germline, CDR1 SGHAT and CDR2 FQNNGV. The CDR3 extends over 13 amino acids. CDR3 region: CASSPQTGLYAFF. The CDR3 nucleotides are TGTGCCAGCAGCCCGCAGACAGGGCTATATGCTTTCTTT.

DNA for the CDR3: TGTGCCAGCAGCCTCGGGACTCAGCAGTGGAATGAGCAGTTCTTC. Its translation: CASSLGTQQWNEQFF. The chain has TRBV7-3 and TRBJ2-1, with D perhaps TRBD2 (6 bases). The CDR3 has 15 residues. Trimming stripped 5 bases from V and 7 bases from J, with 18 bases between. Germline CDR1 and CDR2: SGHTA and FQGTGA. Based on the CDR3 plus reference TRBV7-3 and TRBJ2-1, the full variable domain is GAGVSQTPSNKVTEKGKYVELRCDPISGHTALYWYRQSLGQGPEFLIYFQGTGAADDSGLPNDRFFAVRPEGSVSTLKIQRTERGDSAVYLCASSLGTQQWNEQFFGPGTRLTVL.

V and J are TRBV5-1 and TRBJ2-3; 10 bases fit TRBD2. J lost 6 bases, V lost 4 bases, and 5 bases had no gene match. The CDR3 extends over 14 amino acids. CDR1 SGHRS and CDR2 YFSETQ come from the germline V gene. CDR3 nucleotides: TGCGCCAGCAGCGGGCTAGCGGGAGTCGATACGCAGTATTTT. Its protein is CASSGLAGVDTQYF.

In its sample, this clone was seen a few times. CDR3 nucleotide sequence: TGTGCCAGCAGCTTGGCGGGCTCTGGGGCCAACGTCCTGACTTTC. Translated: CASSLAGSGANVLTF. The chain joins TRBV5-5 to TRBJ2-6; unclear D gene. Trimming shortened V by 0 bases and J by 0 bases, and 4 bases separated the two germline ends. Germline values: CDR1 SGHKS, CDR2 YYEKEE (reference sequence). This CDR3 is built from 15 residues.

This chain links TRBV18 with TRBJ2-7; 9 bases line up with TRBD2. V shed 5 bases and J 2 bases; nucleotides not matched to a gene: 4. This CDR3 is built from 14 residues. Germline V gene lookup returns CDR1 KGHSH and CDR2 LQKENI. The CDR3 spells CASSATSGTYEQYF. CDR3 bases: TGTGCCAGCTCAGCGACTAGCGGCACCTACGAGCAGTACTTC.

This sequence joins TRBV21-1 and TRBJ2-7; TRBD2 is taken as the D call from the table, unchecked against the DNA. TRBV21-1 is annotated as a pseudogene. The CDR3 is 14 residues long. The CDR3 DNA reads TGTGCCAGCAGCAAAGACGTAGTAGCATGCGAGCAGTACTTC. Amino acid sequence: CASSKDVVACEQYF.

The chain uses TRBV28 and TRBJ1-2; the D is unclear. The CDR3 has 12 residues. Germline values: CDR1 MDHEN, CDR2 SYDVKM. The germline V and J ends were trimmed by 4 bases and 8 bases, with 11 bases remaining between them. CDR3 protein: CASSSPRFGYTF. CDR3 sequence (DNA): TGTGCCAGCAGTTCTCCTAGGTTCGGCTACACCTTC.

This clone was observed a handful of times. This rearrangement joins TRBV4-1 to TRBJ2-7, with a possible D match to TRBD1 (6 bases). V was pared by 3 bases and J by 5 bases, with 14 bases between. In germline, CDR1 is MGHRA, CDR2 YSYEKL. CDR3 length: 14 residues. The CDR3 coding sequence is TGCGCCAGCAGCCACACGACAGGTTCCCACGAGCAGTACTTC. It codes for CASSHTTGSHEQYF.

CDR3 residues: CASSLVGKGGDYEQYF. For the CDR3, the DNA is TGTGCCAGCAGCTTAGTCGGGAAGGGTGGGGACTACGAGCAGTACTTC. The V gene is TRBV5-6, the J gene TRBJ2-7; possibly TRBD2 for D (5 bases). V gave up 2 bases and J gave up 3 bases, with 18 bases separating them. Germline assignment: CDR1 SGHDT and CDR2 YYEEEE. This CDR3 contains 16 residues.

CDR3 sequence (DNA): TGCGCCAGCAGCTTGGAAAGCGAGACAGGGCTCTACGAGCAGTACTTC. Translating it yields CASSLESETGLYEQYF. This sequence joins TRBV5-1 and TRBJ2-7; TRBD1 aligns across 7 bases. The V gene end was trimmed by 0 bases and the J gene end by 3 bases; junction bases not matched to a gene: 9. Germline V gene lookup returns CDR1 SGHRS and CDR2 YFSETQ. CDR3 length: 16 amino acids.

The J gene is TRBJ1-1, the V gene TRBV28; 7 bases are shared with TRBD1. Trimming at V came to 4 bases and at J to 5 bases, leaving 7 bases not matched to a gene. The CDR3 loop spans 14 amino acids. Germline-derived CDR1 and CDR2 are MDHEN and SYDVKM. This CDR3 is CASSWGQHLTEAFF. CDR3 sequence (DNA): TGTGCCAGCAGTTGGGGACAGCATCTAACTGAAGCTTTCTTT.

The chain links TRBV5-6 to TRBJ1-1, with D possibly being TRBD1 (5 bases). Germline-derived CDR1 and CDR2 are SGHDT and YYEEEE. V was trimmed by 4 bases and J by 4 bases, leaving 17 bases between them. The CDR3 runs to 15 residues. The CDR3 region has the DNA TGTGCCAGCAGCCTGGAGGCAGGGAGGGGCACTGAAGCTTTCTTT. It encodes CASSLEAGRGTEAFF.

The chain carries TRBV27 and TRBJ2-7, with 7 bases that match TRBD2. Germline V lookup: CDR1 MNHEY, CDR2 SMNVEV (reference sequence). V gave up 6 bases and J gave up 2 bases; unmatched junction bases: 7. The CDR3 extends over 14 amino acids. The CDR3, as DNA: TGTGCCAGCAGCCTGAGCGGGAAGGCCTACGAGCAGTACTTC. This codes for CASSLSGKAYEQYF.